The source of this T cell receptor (beta chain) is a study of blood T cell repertoires in COVID-19. Study details: Spain, Italy and the United States supplied samples that represented acute and convalescent COVID-19. T cells, B-cell-depleted T cells, or PBMCs provided the cDNA or gDNA that served as material.

Germline-derived CDR1 and CDR2 are MRHNA and SNTAGT. Unmatched junction bases numbered 4, after V lost 0 bases and J lost 6 bases. This CDR3 has 16 amino acids. It was during active infection that Seattle patients were enrolled and then longitudinally followed. Only in-frame clones appear in the TCRdb table, and some are missing; sequencing was by immunoSEQ multiplex PCR. Counted here are 150,000 to 200,000 clones, about 84% occurring once; the ten biggest clones make up 18%. This chain links TRBV6-4 with TRBJ2-2, with 10 bases that match TRBD2. The material sequenced was peripheral blood. The sequence was obtained from a person aged 70 to 85 with COVID-19, enrolled during active disease. CDR3 DNA: TGTGCCAGCAGTGACTCAAGCGGGAGGGCCCCCGGGGAGCTGTTTTTT. Translation gives CASSDSSGRAPGELFF.